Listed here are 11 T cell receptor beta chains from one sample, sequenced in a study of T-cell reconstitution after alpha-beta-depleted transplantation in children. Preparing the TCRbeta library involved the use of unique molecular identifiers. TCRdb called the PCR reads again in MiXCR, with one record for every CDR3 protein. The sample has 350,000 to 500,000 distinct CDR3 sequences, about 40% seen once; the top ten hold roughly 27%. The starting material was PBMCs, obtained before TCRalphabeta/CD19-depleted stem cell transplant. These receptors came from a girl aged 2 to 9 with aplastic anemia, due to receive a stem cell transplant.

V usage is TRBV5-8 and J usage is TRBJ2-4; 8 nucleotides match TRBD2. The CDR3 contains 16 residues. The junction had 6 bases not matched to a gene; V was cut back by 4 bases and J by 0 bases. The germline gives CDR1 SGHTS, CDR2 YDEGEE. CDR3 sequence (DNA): TGTGCCAGCAGCCTAAGAGCGGGAGTAGCCAAAAACATTCAGTACTTC. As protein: CASSLRAGVAKNIQYF.

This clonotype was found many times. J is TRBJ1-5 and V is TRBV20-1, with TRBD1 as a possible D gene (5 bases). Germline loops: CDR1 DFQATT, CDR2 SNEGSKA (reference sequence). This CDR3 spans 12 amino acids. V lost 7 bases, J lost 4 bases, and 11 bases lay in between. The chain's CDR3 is CSGGEGNQPQHF. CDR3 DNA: TGCAGTGGAGGAGAGGGGAATCAGCCCCAGCATTTT.

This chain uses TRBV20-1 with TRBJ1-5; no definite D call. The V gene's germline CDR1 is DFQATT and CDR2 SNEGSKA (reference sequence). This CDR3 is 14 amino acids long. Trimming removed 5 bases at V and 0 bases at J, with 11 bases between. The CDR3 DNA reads TGCAGTGCTCACGGGTGGATTAGCAATCAGCCCCAGCATTTT. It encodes CSAHGWISNQPQHF.

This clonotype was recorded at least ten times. CDR3 coding DNA: TGCAGTGCTAGGTCGACAGGCCCCTGGACAGATACGCAGTATTTT. It codes for CSARSTGPWTDTQYF. The rearrangement uses TRBV20-1 and TRBJ2-3, with TRBD1 as a possible D gene (6 bases). Trimming pared 3 bases from V and 3 bases from J, leaving 16 bases between. The CDR3 is made up of 15 amino acids. Looked up from germline, CDR1 is DFQATT and CDR2 is SNEGSKA (reference sequence).

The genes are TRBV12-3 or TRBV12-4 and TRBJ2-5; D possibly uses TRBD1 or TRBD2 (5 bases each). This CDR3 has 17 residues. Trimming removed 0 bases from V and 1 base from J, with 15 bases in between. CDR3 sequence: CASSLARGQGSQETQYF. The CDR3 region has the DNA TGTGCCAGCAGTTTAGCCCGGGGCCAAGGGTCCCAAGAGACCCAGTACTTC.

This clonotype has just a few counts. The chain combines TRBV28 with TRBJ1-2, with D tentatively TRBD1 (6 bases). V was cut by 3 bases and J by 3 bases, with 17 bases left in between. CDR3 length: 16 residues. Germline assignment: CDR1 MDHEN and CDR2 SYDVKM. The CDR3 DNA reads TGTGCCAGCAGTTTCTCTGCCTGGGGGGCCGACTATGGCTACACCTTC. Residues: CASSFSAWGADYGYTF.

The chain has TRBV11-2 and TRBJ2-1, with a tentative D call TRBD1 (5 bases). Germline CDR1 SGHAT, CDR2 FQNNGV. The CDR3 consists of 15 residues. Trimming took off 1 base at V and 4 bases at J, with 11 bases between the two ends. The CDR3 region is CASSLVTTEYNEQFF. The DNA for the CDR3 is TGTGCCAGCAGCTTAGTCACGACAGAATACAATGAGCAGTTCTTC. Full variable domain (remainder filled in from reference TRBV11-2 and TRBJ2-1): EAGVAQSPRYKIIEKRQSVAFWCNPISGHATLYWYQQILGQGPKLLIQFQNNGVVDDSQLPKDRFSAERLKGVDSTLKIQPAKLEDSAVYLCASSLVTTEYNEQFFGPGTRLTVL.

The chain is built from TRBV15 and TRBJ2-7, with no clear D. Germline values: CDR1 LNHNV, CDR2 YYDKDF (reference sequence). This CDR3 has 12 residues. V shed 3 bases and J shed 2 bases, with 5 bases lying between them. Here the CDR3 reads CATSSQTYEQYF. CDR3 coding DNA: TGTGCCACCAGCAGCCAGACCTACGAGCAGTACTTC.

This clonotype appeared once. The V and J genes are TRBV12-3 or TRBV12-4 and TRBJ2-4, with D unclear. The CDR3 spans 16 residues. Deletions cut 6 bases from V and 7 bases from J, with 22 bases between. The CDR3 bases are TGTGCCAGCAGCCAGCTGGGGAAAGGAGTAAGGAACATTCAGTACTTC. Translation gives CASSQLGKGVRNIQYF.

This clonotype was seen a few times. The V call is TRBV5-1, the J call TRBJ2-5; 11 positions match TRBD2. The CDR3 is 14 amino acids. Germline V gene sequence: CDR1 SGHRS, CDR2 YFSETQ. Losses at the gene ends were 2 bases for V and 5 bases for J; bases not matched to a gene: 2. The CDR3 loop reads CASSFGTSGETQYF. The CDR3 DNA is TGCGCCAGCAGCTTCGGGACTAGCGGCGAGACCCAGTACTTC.

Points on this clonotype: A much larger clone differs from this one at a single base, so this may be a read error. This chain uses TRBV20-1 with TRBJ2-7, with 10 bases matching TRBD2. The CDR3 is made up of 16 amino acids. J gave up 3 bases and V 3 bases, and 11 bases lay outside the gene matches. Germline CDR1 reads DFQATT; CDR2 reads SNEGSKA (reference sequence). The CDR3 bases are TGCAGTGCTAGGTATTCCGGGACTAGCGACTTCTACGAGCAGTACTTC. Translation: CSARYSGTSDFYEQYF.